This record covers a single T cell receptor beta chain. Random hexamers were used to reverse transcribe roughly 0.45 to 1 ug of RNA. TCRdb analysed the immunoSEQ multiplex PCR reads with MiXCR anew, one entry per CDR3 protein. The data contain around 170,000 distinct CDR3 sequences, around 96% of them seen just once; the ten biggest clones take up 0.15% to 0.2%. CDR1 is MNHEY, CDR2 SMNVEV, per germline (reference sequence). The CDR3 runs 13 residues. The V end lost 3 bases, the J end lost 8 bases, and 11 bases lay between the germline ends. These data originate in a study of CD8 T cells in Susac syndrome.

The chain combines TRBV27 with TRBJ2-1; tentatively, D is TRBD1 (6 bases). The receptor's source is a human donor with multiple sclerosis. The specimen sequenced was CD8+ T cells from PBMCs. This CDR3 reads CASSFDRPDEQFF. The CDR3 DNA reads as TGTGCCAGCAGTTTCGACAGGCCCGATGAGCAGTTCTTC.